Listed here is a single T cell receptor beta chain. Its matching antigen is unknown. Template switching added a universal primer site, and cDNA bore unique molecular identifiers. TCRdb reprocessed the 5' RACE reads with MiXCR, giving one entry per CDR3 protein. Of more than 400,000 distinct CDR3 sequences detected, about 15% appear once; the ten largest clones hold around 0.4%. The sample is drawn from a study of identical twins. Whole-study results and caveats: Partial confounding of zero-insertion analyses by invariant MAIT and iNKT cells was possible. Models underpredicted monozygotic twin sharing of out-of-frame TCR alpha.

The CDR3 is 12 residues long. Trimming stripped 6 bases from V and 10 bases from J, with 13 bases between. Per the germline V gene, CDR1 is MNHEY and CDR2 is SVGAGI. The same sample was also used in a study of yellow fever vaccine responses in identical twins.

This sequence joins TRBV6-5 and TRBJ1-5, with no clear D. Sequenced: CD4+ T cells sorted from blood. The sequence was obtained from a woman between 18 and 29 years old in good health. CDR3 nucleotides: TGTGCCAGCAGCCCCAACCGTATACCCCAGCATTTT. Protein sequence: CASSPNRIPQHF.